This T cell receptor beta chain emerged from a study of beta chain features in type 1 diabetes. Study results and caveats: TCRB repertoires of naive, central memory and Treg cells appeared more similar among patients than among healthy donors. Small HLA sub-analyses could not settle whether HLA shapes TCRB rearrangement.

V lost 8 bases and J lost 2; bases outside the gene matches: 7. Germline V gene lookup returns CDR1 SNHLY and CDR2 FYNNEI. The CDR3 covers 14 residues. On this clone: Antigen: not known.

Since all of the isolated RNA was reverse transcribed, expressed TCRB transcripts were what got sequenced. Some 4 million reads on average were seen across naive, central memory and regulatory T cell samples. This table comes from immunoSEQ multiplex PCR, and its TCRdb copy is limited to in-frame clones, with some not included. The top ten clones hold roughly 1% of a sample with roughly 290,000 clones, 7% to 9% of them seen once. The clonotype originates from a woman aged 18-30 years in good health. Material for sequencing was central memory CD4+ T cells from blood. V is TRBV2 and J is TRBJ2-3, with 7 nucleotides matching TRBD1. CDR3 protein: CASQAGTVTDTQYF. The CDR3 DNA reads TGTGCCAGCCAGGCCGGGACAGTCACAGATACGCAGTATTTT.